This entry features one T cell receptor (beta chain) sequence. Its target is unknown. In germline, CDR1 is LNHDA, CDR2 SQIVND (reference sequence). The CDR3 is 13 residues long. Between the trimmed V and J ends, which lost 9 bases and 8 bases, there was a span of 19 bases. Treatment noted: approximately nine-day PBMC culture with coronavirus spike peptide pools or control peptides (ViraFEST assay). An unexposed donor provided the CD4+ T cells, which were collected before the COVID-19 pandemic (2011-2018). ViraFEST used peptide pools to expand antigen-specific T cells before TCR sequencing. Culture of 1.9 million or so PBMCs per well took place with roughly 9.6 IU/ml IL-2 and 8.5 to 10 ug/ml peptide pools. This record comes from a study of vaccination and CD4 T cells after COVID-19. Across the whole study: Median draw time for post-COVID samples was 85 to 110 days post-diagnosis (range 35 to 161).

The Oncomine TCR Beta short-read assay generated sequence data from the DNA of cultured CD4+ T cells. Researchers extracted genomic DNA from CD4+ T cells that had been cultured. TCRdb recomputed calls from the PCR reads with MiXCR, one row per CDR3 protein. This sample has roughly 9,000 distinct CDR3 sequences, with 35% found just once. The J gene is TRBJ1-2, the V gene TRBV19; a possible D gene is TRBD1 (5 bases). The sequenced material came from CD4+ T cells from blood, cultured in vitro. This TCR was sampled from a human donor in good health. The CDR3 sequence is CASATNSQGGYTF. CDR3 DNA: TGTGCCAGCGCCACGAACTCCCAGGGAGGCTACACCTTC.